Sequencing of this T cell receptor (beta chain) was carried out in a study of blood T cell repertoires in COVID-19. Germline loops: CDR1 SGHVS, CDR2 FQNEAQ. There are 15 residues in the CDR3. V gave up 5 bases and J gave up 4 bases, with 17 bases separating them. A COVID-19 case was met by exposed participants within 2 weeks before study entry. Original processing methods: Using reference gene primer amplification, nucleated cell counts were estimated. Some clones are missing from TCRdb's copy, which holds only in-frame ones; the method was immunoSEQ multiplex PCR. That table supplies the V and J calls and clone size; D and trimming were determined from the DNA. The repertoire consists of around 160,000 clones, with roughly 84% occurring once and the leading ten covering roughly 6.2%.

The receptor was isolated from a woman aged 45-65 years who had been exposed to COVID-19. Sequenced material: PBMCs or T cells enriched from blood (not recorded which). The rearrangement uses TRBV7-8 and TRBJ1-1, with D possibly matching TRBD1 (5 bases). The CDR3 nucleotides read TGTGCCAGCAGCCGAGATGGTTGGGGGGTCACTGAAGCTTTCTTT. Residues: CASSRDGWGVTEAFF.